This is a list of T cell receptor beta chains from one sample in a study of tumor and adjacent non-tumor tissue in lung cancer. Via MiXCR, TCRdb re-called the multiplex PCR reads, giving one row per CDR3 protein. The data hold approximately 100,000 distinct CDR3 sequences, with about 75% observed a single time. Sequencing was done on a sample of lung tumor tissue. These receptors all stem from a woman aged 55-69 years with non-small cell lung cancer. The conserved cysteine and the conserved F or W are not part of the CDR3 here. The order of the fields is V gene, J gene, CDR3 length, CDR3 protein.

TRBV20-1	TRBJ1-5	13	SASRQGGSNQIQH
TRBV6-1	-	10	ASSEVGSSQY
TRBV6-1	TRBJ1-1	11	ISQTDSGTEAF
TRBV2	TRBJ2-4	9	ATHKGNLQY
TRBV7-3	TRBJ1-1	10	ASSPINTEAF
TRBV11-3	TRBJ2-1	15	FSSLELTSGSHNVQF
TRBV4-3	TRBJ1-5	13	VSSRALMGNQPQH
TRBV7-9	TRBJ2-1	13	ASSTHRLEYNEQF
TRBV11-3	TRBJ2-1	15	ASCLELTSESRNEQF
TRBV12-3/TRBV12-4	TRBJ1-1	11	ASSLQGRGEAF
TRBV11-3	TRBJ1-1	13	ASSIVGARNTEAF
TRBV10-3	TRBJ1-5	11	AIAASSNQPQH
TRBV28	TRBJ1-2	12	ASILRPDSYGYT
TRBV20-1	TRBJ1-5	11	SARDFGNQPHH
TRBV4-3	TRBJ1-4	13	VSSQDGGYNEKLF
TRBV20-1	TRBJ2-1	13	SARPGTGGGNEQF
TRBV11-1	TRBJ2-2	15	ASGPRLAGESTGELF
TRBV12-3/TRBV12-4	TRBJ1-4	12	ASSFQASNEKPF
TRBV6-2/TRBV6-3	TRBJ2-2	15	AGSYTQQRANTGVLF
TRBV28	TRBJ1-5	16	ASSPSGLTENHNQPPH
TRBV6-2/TRBV6-3	TRBJ2-6	17	ASSQTAGSVISGANVLT
TRBV20-1	TRBJ2-7	12	SARDPSDPYEQY
TRBV6-2/TRBV6-3	TRBJ2-1	13	ANRAISGSNNEQF
TRBV12-3/TRBV12-4	TRBJ1-1	13	ASSLSWTGVAEAF
TRBV4-3	TRBJ2-1	13	ASSQDTSTLNEQF
TRBV4-3	TRBJ2-1	13	ASNQVLVSYDEQF
TRBV20-1	TRBJ2-1	9	SVRPVSEQF
TRBV19	TRBJ1-2	11	TSTKGRESGYT
TRBV12-3/TRBV12-4	TRBJ2-5	12	ASSLGQGIGTQY
TRBV12-3/TRBV12-4	TRBJ1-1	11	ASSLPGRTEAF
TRBV11-1	TRBJ2-7	12	ASAASPESYEQC
TRBV14	TRBJ2-6	13	ASNKFSSGANVPT
TRBV11-3	-	15	ASSFELTSGNHNEQY
TRBV11-3	TRBJ2-7	15	ASSSPTGTGIVGEQC
TRBV20-1	TRBJ2-7	10	SAEGKSSRQY
TRBV4-3	TRBJ2-6	14	ASSQEVASGANVQT
TRBV4-3	TRBJ2-1	14	ASSQGTSWIYNEQF
TRBV11-2	TRBJ2-4	12	ANSFPTRRNIQY
TRBV29-1	TRBJ1-5	15	RVEARTRDRSHQPQH
TRBV10-2	TRBJ2-7	11	ASVPDIQYEQY
TRBV29-1	TRBJ2-1	13	SAPPGGTGVNEQF
TRBV20-1	TRBJ1-1	11	GASGLMNTESF
TRBV5-4	TRBJ1-1	13	ASRPGASLNTEAF
TRBV6-5	TRBJ1-4	12	VSRGRRGNEKLF
TRBV6-2/TRBV6-3	TRBJ2-3	13	VSSWDETSTDTQY
TRBV4-3	TRBJ1-2	14	ASSQDLARTTYGYT
TRBV28	TRBJ1-6	16	ASSLGQGDPSYNSPLH
TRBV6-1	TRBJ1-2	13	ASSEYRQGNYGYT
TRBV11-2	TRBJ2-4	17	ASSLGVLPLQGVENIQY
TRBV11-2	TRBJ2-7	14	AISLVFAGPSYEKY
TRBV20-1	TRBJ2-3	12	SAMFLADRDTQY
TRBV29-1	TRBJ1-1	12	SVGPDGTGLGAF
TRBV5-4	TRBJ2-2	12	TSSSGHDTGELF
TRBV11-2	TRBJ2-4	12	ASRFPTRGNIQY
TRBV6-5	TRBJ1-2	14	ANSYGGAGGLSGYT